This passage covers 5 T cell receptor beta chains from one sample sequenced in a study of T-cell memory formation after mild COVID-19. TCRdb fed the 5' RACE reads into MiXCR, producing one record per CDR3 protein. The sample yields about 150,000 distinct CDR3 sequences, over 10% seen once. The sequenced sample was PBMCs or a T cell subset sorted from them (not recorded which). The receptor source for this set is a man aged 18 to 29 who had mild COVID-19 (a few samples of this study predate the infection). Cell type and time point are not known.

The chain employs TRBV28 and TRBJ1-2; D is unclear. CDR1 and CDR2 from the germline V gene are MDHEN and SYDVKM. Trimming left V 6 bases short and J 4 bases short, with 15 bases between. CDR3 size: 14 residues. As DNA, the CDR3 is TGTGCCAGCAGAGGGATTCGGGCTGGCTATGGCTACACCTTC. This codes for CASRGIRAGYGYTF.

This clonotype was detected many times. This chain uses TRBV27 with TRBJ2-7; tentative D call: TRBD2 (6 bases). Looked up from germline, CDR1 is MNHEY and CDR2 is SMNVEV (reference sequence). The V gene lost 3 bases and the J gene lost 1 base, with 13 bases spanning the gap. The CDR3 runs 15 residues. The CDR3 nucleotides read TGTGCCAGCAGTTTTAAGGCCGGGGGATCCTACGAGCAGTACGTC. It is translated as CASSFKAGGSYEQYV.

This clonotype was counted a few times. The chain couples TRBV5-1 to TRBJ1-2; D may be TRBD1 (6 bases). The CDR3 contains 13 residues. The V gene lost 2 bases and the J gene lost 4 bases, with 9 bases spanning the gap. Per germline, CDR1 SGHRS and CDR2 YFSETQ. CDR3 sequence reads: CASSFGQSYGYTF. The CDR3 bases are TGCGCCAGCAGCTTCGGACAGTCCTATGGCTACACCTTC. The whole variable domain, remainder taken from reference TRBV5-1 and TRBJ1-2, is KAGVTQTPRYLIKTRGQQVTLSCSPISGHRSVSWYQQTPGQGLQFLFEYFSETQRNKGNFPGRFSGRQFSNSRSEMNVSTLELGDSALYLCASSFGQSYGYTFGSGTRLTVV.

This clonotype has only a few counts. The rearrangement links TRBV7-2 to TRBJ1-5; the D is unclear. V lost 5 bases to trimming and J lost 5 bases, with 10 bases between them. The CDR3 totals 13 residues. Germline assignment: CDR1 SGHTA and CDR2 FQGNSA. The DNA for the CDR3 is TGTGCCAGCAGCGGCGGGCTCCATCAGCCCCAGCATTTT. Protein: CASSGGLHQPQHF.

The chain joins TRBV7-8 to TRBJ2-3; tentative D call: TRBD2 (6 bases). The CDR3 is 17 residues long. V was shortened by 5 bases and J by 2 bases, with 20 bases between the two germline ends. CDR1 SGHVS and CDR2 FQNEAQ come from the germline V gene. The CDR3 coding sequence is TGTGCCAGCAGCCCGCCTTCGCGGGGCCCTCTCACAGATACGCAGTATTTT. This codes for CASSPPSRGPLTDTQYF.